This TCR beta chain is from a study of blood T cell repertoires in COVID-19. Study as a whole: COVID-19 samples from acute and convalescent phases originated in the United States, Italy and Spain.

This CDR3 has 13 residues. The junction had 3 bases not matched to a gene; V was cut back by 6 bases and J by 2 bases. CDR1 and CDR2 (germline): KGHSH, LQKENI. Measured with immunoSEQ multiplex PCR; TCRdb has only the in-frame clones, and not every one. The sample includes some 35,000 clones, about 88% of them seen just once. The specimen was peripheral blood. The J gene is TRBJ2-7, the V gene TRBV18; 8 bases are a match to TRBD1. The clonotype was recovered from a man between 70 and 80 years old with active COVID-19. CDR3 sequence reads: CASSEQGAYEQYF. The CDR3 DNA follows: TGTGCCAGCTCGGAACAGGGGGCCTACGAGCAGTACTTC.